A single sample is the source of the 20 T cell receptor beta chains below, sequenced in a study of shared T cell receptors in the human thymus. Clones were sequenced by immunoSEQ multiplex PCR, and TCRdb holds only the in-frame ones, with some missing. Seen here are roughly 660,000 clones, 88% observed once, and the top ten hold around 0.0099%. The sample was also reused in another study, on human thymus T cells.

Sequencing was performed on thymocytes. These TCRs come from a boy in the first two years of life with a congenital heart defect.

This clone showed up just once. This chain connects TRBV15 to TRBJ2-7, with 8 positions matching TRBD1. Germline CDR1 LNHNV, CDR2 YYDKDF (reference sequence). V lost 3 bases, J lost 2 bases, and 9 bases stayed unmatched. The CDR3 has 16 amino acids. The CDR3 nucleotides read TGTGCCACCAGCAGGACACATGGACAGGGCCCCTACGAGCAGTACTTC. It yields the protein CATSRTHGQGPYEQYF. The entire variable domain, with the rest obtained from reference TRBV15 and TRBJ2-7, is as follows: DAMVIQNPRYQVTQFGKPVTLSCSQTLNHNVMYWYQQKSSQAPKLLFHYYDKDFNNEADTPDNFQSRRPNTSFCFLDIRSPGLGDTAMYLCATSRTHGQGPYEQYFGPGTRLTVT.

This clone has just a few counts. This CDR3 reads CASSPGTARTSGINEQYF. Written as DNA, the CDR3 is TGTGCCAGCAGCCCGGGGACGGCAAGGACTAGCGGGATCAACGAGCAGTACTTC. The chain uses TRBV7-6 and TRBJ2-7; 12 bases map to TRBD2. Looked up from germline, CDR1 is SGHVS and CDR2 is FNYEAQ. The V and J ends lost 5 bases and 5 bases, in that order; junction bases with no gene match: 16. This CDR3 region has 18 residues.

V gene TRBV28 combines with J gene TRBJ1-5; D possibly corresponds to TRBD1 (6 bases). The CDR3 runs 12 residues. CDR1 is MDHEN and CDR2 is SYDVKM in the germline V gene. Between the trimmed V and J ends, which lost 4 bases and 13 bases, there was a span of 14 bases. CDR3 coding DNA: TGTGCCAGCAGTTCCCCAGCAGGGGTTCAGCATTTT. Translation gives CASSSPAGVQHF.

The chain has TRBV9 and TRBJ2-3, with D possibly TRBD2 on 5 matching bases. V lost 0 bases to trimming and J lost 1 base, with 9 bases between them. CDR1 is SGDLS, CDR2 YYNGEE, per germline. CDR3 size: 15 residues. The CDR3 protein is CASSVEWRGTDTQYF. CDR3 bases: TGTGCCAGCAGCGTAGAATGGCGGGGCACAGATACGCAGTATTTT.

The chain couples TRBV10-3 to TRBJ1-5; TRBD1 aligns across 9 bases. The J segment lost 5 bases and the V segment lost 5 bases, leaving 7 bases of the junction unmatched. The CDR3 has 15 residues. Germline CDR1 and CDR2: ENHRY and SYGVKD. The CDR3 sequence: CAISTRTGVDQPQHF. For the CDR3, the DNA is TGTGCCATCAGTACACGGACAGGGGTCGATCAGCCCCAGCATTTT.

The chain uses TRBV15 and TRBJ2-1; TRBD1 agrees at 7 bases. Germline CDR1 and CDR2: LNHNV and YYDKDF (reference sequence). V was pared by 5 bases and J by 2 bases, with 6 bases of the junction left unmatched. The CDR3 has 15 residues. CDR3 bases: TGTGCCACCAGCGGGTACAGGGGCCCCTACAATGAGCAGTTCTTC. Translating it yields CATSGYRGPYNEQFF.

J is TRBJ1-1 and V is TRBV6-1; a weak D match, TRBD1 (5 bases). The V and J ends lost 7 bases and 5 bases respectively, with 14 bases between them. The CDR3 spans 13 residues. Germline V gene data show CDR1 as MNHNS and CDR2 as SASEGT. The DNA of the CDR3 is TGTGCCAGCATTCGGGGGGATGTAACTGAAGCTTTCTTT. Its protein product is CASIRGDVTEAFF.

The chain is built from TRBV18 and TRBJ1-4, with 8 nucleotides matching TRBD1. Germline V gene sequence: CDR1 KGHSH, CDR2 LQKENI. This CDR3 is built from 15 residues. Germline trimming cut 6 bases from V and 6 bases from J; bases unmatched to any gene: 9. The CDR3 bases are TGTGCCAGCTCGCCTCAGGGGGCAATAGATGAAAAACTGTTTTTT. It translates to CASSPQGAIDEKLFF.

The CDR3 sequence: CASSSLGLAGGQITGELFF. The CDR3 coding sequence is TGTGCCAGCAGCTCCTTGGGACTAGCGGGAGGGCAGATAACCGGGGAGCTGTTTTTT. This chain connects TRBV7-3 to TRBJ2-2; the match to TRBD2 covers 16 bases. The CDR3 has 19 residues. Losses at the gene ends were 4 bases for V and 5 bases for J; bases not matched to a gene: 10. Germline CDR1 and CDR2: SGHTA and FQGTGA.

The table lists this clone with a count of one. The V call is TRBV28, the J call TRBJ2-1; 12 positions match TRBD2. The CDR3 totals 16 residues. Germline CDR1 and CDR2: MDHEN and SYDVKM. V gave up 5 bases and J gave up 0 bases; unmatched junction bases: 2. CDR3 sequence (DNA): TGTGCCAGCAGTCTACTAGCGGGAGGCTCCTACAATGAGCAGTTCTTC. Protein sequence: CASSLLAGGSYNEQFF. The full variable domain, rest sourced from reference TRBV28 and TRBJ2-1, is DVKVTQSSRYLVKRTGEKVFLECVQDMDHENMFWYRQDPGLGLRLIYFSYDVKMKEKGDIPEGYSVSREKKERFSLILESASTNQTSMYLCASSLLAGGSYNEQFFGPGTRLTVL.

CDR3 sequence (DNA): TGTGCCAGCAGCTTAGACCCCAGGGCGAATCATAATGAAAAACTGTTTTTT. Its protein product is CASSLDPRANHNEKLFF. The chain joins TRBV7-8 to TRBJ1-4; maybe TRBD1 (5 bases). Germline assignment: CDR1 SGHVS and CDR2 FQNEAQ. The CDR3 extends over 17 amino acids. Trimming took off 1 base at V and 4 bases at J, with 16 bases between the two ends. The full variable domain, with the rest looked up from reference TRBV7-8 and TRBJ1-4, is GAGVSQSPRYKVAKRGQDVALRCDPISGHVSLFWYQQALGQGPEFLTYFQNEAQLDKSGLPSDRFFAERPEGSVSTLKIQRTQQEDSAVYLCASSLDPRANHNEKLFFGSGTQLSVL.

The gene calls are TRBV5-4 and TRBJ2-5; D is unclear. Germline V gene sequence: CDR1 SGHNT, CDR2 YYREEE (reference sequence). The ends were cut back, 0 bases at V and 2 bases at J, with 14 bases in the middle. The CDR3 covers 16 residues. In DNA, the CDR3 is TGTGCCAGCAGCTTGGATCGGAGTGAGGCTCAAGAGACCCAGTACTTC. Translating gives CASSLDRSEAQETQYF.

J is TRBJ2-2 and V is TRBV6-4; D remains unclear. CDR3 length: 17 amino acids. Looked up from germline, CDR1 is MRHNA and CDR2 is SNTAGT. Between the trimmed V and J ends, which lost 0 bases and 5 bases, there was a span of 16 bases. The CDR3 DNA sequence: TGTGCCAGCAGTGACTCGAACTCAACCCCACGGACCGGGGAGCTGTTTTTT. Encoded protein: CASSDSNSTPRTGELFF.

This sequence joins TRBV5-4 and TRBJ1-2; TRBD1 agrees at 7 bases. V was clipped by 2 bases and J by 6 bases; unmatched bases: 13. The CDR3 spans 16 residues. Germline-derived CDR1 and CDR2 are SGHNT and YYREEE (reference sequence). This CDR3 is CASSLRPRTGFHGYTF. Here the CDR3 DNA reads TGTGCCAGCAGCTTAAGACCCCGGACAGGTTTTCATGGCTACACCTTC.

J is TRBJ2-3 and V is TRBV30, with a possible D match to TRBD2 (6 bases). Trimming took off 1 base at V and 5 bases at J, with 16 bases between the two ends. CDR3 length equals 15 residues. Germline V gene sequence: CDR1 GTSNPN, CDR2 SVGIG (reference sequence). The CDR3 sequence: CAWSGAQRVKDTQYF. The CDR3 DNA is TGTGCCTGGAGTGGAGCCCAGCGGGTCAAAGATACGCAGTATTTT. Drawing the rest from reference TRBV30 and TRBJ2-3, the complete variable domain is SQTIHQWPATLVQPVGSPLSLECTVEGTSNPNLYWYRQAAGRGLQLLFYSVGIGQISSEVPQNLSASRPQDRQFILSSKKLLLSDSGFYLCAWSGAQRVKDTQYFGPGTRLTVL.

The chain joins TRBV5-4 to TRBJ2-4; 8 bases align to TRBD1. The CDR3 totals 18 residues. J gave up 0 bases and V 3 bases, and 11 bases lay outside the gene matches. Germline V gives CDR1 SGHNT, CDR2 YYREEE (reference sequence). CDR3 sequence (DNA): TGTGCCAGCAGCTCCAACCTACAGGGGGAAATAGCCAAAAACATTCAGTACTTC. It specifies CASSSNLQGEIAKNIQYF.

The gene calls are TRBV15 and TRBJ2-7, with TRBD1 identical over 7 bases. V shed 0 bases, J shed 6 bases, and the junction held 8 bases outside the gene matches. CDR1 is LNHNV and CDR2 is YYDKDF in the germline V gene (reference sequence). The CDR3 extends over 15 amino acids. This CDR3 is CATSRERDSGVEQYF. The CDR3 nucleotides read TGTGCCACCAGCAGAGAGAGGGACAGTGGAGTCGAGCAGTACTTC. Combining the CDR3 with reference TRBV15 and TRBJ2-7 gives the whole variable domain DAMVIQNPRYQVTQFGKPVTLSCSQTLNHNVMYWYQQKSSQAPKLLFHYYDKDFNNEADTPDNFQSRRPNTSFCFLDIRSPGLGDTAMYLCATSRERDSGVEQYFGPGTRLTVT.

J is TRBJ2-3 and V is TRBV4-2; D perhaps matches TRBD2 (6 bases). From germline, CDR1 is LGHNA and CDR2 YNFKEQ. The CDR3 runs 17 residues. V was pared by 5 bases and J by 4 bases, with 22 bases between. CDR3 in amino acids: CASSNSTGTSRPDTQYF. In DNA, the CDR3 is TGTGCCAGCAGCAATTCAACCGGGACTTCAAGGCCAGATACGCAGTATTTT.

The CDR3 is CASSQEYAGASYEQYF. The CDR3 coding sequence is TGTGCCAGCAGCCAAGAATATGCGGGAGCGTCCTACGAGCAGTACTTC. The V gene is TRBV14, the J gene TRBJ2-7, with 7 bases fitting TRBD2. Germline trimming cut 0 bases from V and 1 base from J; bases unmatched to any gene: 6. CDR3 size: 16 residues. In germline, CDR1 is SGHDN, CDR2 FVKESK.

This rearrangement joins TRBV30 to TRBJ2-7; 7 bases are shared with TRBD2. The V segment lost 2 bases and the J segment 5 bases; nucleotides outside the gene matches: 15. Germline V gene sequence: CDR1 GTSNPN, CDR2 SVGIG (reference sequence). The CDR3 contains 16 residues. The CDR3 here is CAWSPNLGRELNEQYF. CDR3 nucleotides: TGTGCCTGGAGTCCCAATTTGGGGCGGGAGTTGAACGAGCAGTACTTC.